The rows below give T cell receptor beta chains drawn from one sample of a study of T cell responses to AZD1222 COVID-19 vaccine. The repertoire was sequenced with immunoSEQ multiplex PCR; TCRdb's copy has only in-frame clones and lacks some. The sample yields 80,000 to 130,000 clones, 85% to 90% seen once. Sequencing used peripheral blood, obtained on day 0 of AZD1222 vaccination. The receptors originated from an adult in good health. CDR3s include the opening cysteine and the closing phenylalanine or tryptophan. D genes are given only for firm matches. Some rows have no size entry. The others give once, few or many, or a class for an expanded clone.

J: TRBJ2-7; V: TRBV6-5; D: TRBD2; size: NA; DNA: TGTGCCAGCAGTTACTCCCTAGCGGGAGCCTACGAGCAGTACTTC; CDR3: CASSYSLAGAYEQYF
J: TRBJ1-5; V: TRBV7-8; D: NA; size: NA; DNA: TGTGCCAGCAGCCCTTATCCTTTGGGGGTTCTGACACCAGAGGGATTTAGCAATCAGCCCCAGCATTTT; CDR3: CASSPYPLGVLTPEGFSNQPQHF
J: TRBJ2-7; V: TRBV11-3; D: NA; size: NA; DNA: TGTGCCAGCAGCCAGATACAGGGCTCCTACGAGCAGTACTTC; CDR3: CASSQIQGSYEQYF
J: TRBJ2-1; V: TRBV3-1/TRBV3-2; D: TRBD2; size: NA; DNA: TGTGCCAGCAGCCTTCCGAGGGGACTAGCGGTTCACAATGAGCAGTTCTTC; CDR3: CASSLPRGLAVHNEQFF
J: TRBJ1-6; V: TRBV6-5; D: NA; size: once; DNA: TGTGCCAGCAGTATAGACAGGAATTCACCCCTCCACTTT; CDR3: CASSIDRNSPLHF
J: TRBJ1-4; V: TRBV27; D: TRBD1; size: few; DNA: TGTGCCAGCAGTTTATCACAGGGGGGTAATGAAAAACTGTTTTTT; CDR3: CASSLSQGGNEKLFF
J: TRBJ2-5; V: TRBV5-1; D: TRBD1; size: NA; DNA: TGCGCCAGCAGAGGGACAGGAATGGAAGGGGAGACCCAGTACTTC; CDR3: CASRGTGMEGETQYF
J: TRBJ2-7; V: TRBV5-4; D: NA; size: NA; DNA: TGTGCCAGCAGCTTGTCACAGCGCTACGAGCAGTACTTC; CDR3: CASSLSQRYEQYF
J: TRBJ1-1; V: TRBV4-1; D: NA; size: NA; DNA: TGCGCCAGCAGCAGGACAGTCCTGGCTGAAGCTTTCTTT; CDR3: CASSRTVLAEAFF
J: TRBJ1-5; V: TRBV3-1/TRBV3-2; D: TRBD1; size: NA; DNA: TGTGCCAGCAGCCAGGCAAGCGGGACAGATAATCAGCCCCAGCATTTT; CDR3: CASSQASGTDNQPQHF
J: TRBJ1-2; V: TRBV9; D: TRBD1; size: NA; DNA: TGTGCCAGCAGGGGACGGGACAGTTCCTACTATGGCTACACCTTC; CDR3: CASRGRDSSYYGYTF
J: TRBJ1-5; V: TRBV30; D: NA; size: NA; DNA: TGTGCCTGGAGTACGGGGGGCAGCAATCAGCCCCAGCATTTT; CDR3: CAWSTGGSNQPQHF
J: TRBJ1-3; V: TRBV30; D: TRBD1; size: NA; DNA: TGTGCCTGGAAAGGGGGCGGGAACACCATATATTTT; CDR3: CAWKGGGNTIYF
J: TRBJ1-6; V: TRBV5-4; D: NA; size: NA; DNA: TGTGCCAGCAGCTTGACCAATTCACCCCTCCACTTT; CDR3: CASSLTNSPLHF
J: TRBJ1-6; V: TRBV5-1; D: TRBD1; size: NA; DNA: TGCGCCAGCAGCTCCGGGACAGGGCAGGTTCGGGGGAATTCACCCCTCCACTTT; CDR3: CASSSGTGQVRGNSPLHF